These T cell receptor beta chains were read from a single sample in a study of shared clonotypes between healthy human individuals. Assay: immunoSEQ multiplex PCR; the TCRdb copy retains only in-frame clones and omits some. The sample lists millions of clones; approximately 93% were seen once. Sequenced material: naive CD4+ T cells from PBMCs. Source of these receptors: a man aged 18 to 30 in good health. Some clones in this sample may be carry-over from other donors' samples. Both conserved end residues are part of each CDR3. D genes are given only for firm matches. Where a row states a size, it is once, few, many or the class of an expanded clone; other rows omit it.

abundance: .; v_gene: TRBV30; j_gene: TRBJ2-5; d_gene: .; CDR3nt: TGTGCCTGGAGTCAGGGTGGGGAGACCCAGTACTTC; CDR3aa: CAWSQGGETQYF
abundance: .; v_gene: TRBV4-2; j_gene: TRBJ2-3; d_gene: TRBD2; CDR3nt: TGTGCCAGCAGCCAAGATCTCGGCGGGAGGGGTAGCACAGATACGCAGTATTTT; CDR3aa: CASSQDLGGRGSTDTQYF
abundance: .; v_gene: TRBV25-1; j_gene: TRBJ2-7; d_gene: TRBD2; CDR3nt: TGTGCCAGCATGTTAGCGGGAGTTCACAACGAGCAGTACTTC; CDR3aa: CASMLAGVHNEQYF
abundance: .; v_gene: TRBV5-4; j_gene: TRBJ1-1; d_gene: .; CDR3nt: TGTGCCAGCAGCCGCAACCCACAGGGCGGAGAGACTGAAGCTTTCTTT; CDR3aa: CASSRNPQGGETEAFF
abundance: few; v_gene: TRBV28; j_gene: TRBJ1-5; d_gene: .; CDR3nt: TGTGCCAGCAGTTTAAGGGGGGCAGGGCAGCCCCAGCATTTT; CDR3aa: CASSLRGAGQPQHF
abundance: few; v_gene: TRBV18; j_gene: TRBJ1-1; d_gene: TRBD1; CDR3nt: TGTGCCAGCTCACGGACAGGGATTTCGATGAACACTGAAGCTTTCTTT; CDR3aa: CASSRTGISMNTEAFF
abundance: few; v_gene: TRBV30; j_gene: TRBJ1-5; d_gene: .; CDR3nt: TGTGCCTGGAGTGTACAGCACAGACCCTCGGCCCAGCATTTT; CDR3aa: CAWSVQHRPSAQHF
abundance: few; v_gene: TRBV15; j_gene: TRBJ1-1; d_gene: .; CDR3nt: TGTGCCACCAGCAGAGTAGTGAACACTGAAGCTTTCTTT; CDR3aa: CATSRVVNTEAFF
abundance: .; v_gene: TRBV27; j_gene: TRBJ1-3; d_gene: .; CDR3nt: TGTGCCAGCAGTCCCCGCCAGTCAGGCGTGGGAAACACCATATATTTT; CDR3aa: CASSPRQSGVGNTIYF
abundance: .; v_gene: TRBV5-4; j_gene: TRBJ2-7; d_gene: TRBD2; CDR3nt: TGTGCCAGCAGCTCCGGGGGGACTGGACGGTCCGAGCAGTACTTC; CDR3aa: CASSSGGTGRSEQYF
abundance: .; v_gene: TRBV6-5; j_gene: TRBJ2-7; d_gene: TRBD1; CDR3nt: TGTGCCAGCAGTTCGGGACAGGGGGCTTACGAGCAGTACTTC; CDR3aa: CASSSGQGAYEQYF
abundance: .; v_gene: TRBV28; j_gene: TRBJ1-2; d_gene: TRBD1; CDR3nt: TGTGCCAGCAACCAAGTCCCGGGACAGGGAATCCATTATGGCTACACCTTC; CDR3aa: CASNQVPGQGIHYGYTF
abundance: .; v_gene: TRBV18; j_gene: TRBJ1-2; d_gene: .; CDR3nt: TGTGCCAGCTCTGAACTAAACTATGGCTACACCTTC; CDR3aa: CASSELNYGYTF
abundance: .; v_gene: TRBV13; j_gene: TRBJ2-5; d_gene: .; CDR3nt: TGTGCCAGCACCACGCTAGGGAAAGAGACCCAGTACTTC; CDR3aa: CASTTLGKETQYF
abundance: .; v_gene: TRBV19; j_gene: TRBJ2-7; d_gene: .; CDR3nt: TGTGCCAGTAGCCCGGAATACTCCTACGAGCAGTACTTC; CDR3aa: CASSPEYSYEQYF
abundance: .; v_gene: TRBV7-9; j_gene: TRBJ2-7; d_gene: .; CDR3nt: TGTGCCAGCAGCTTTCCGGCGGCGGGACAGCAGTACTTC; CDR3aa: CASSFPAAGQQYF
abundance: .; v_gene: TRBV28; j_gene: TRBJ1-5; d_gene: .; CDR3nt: TGTGCCAGCAGTTTAGTCCGGGGCAATCAGCCCCAGCATTTT; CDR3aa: CASSLVRGNQPQHF
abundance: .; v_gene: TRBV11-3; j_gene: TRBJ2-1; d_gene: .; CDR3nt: TGTGCCAGCAGCTTAGTCGCTGAAGTTGAGCAGTTCTTC; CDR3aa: CASSLVAEVEQFF
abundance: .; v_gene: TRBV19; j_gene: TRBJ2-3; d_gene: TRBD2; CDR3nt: TGTGCCAGTAGTATTCTAGCGGGAGCTAGCACAGATACGCAGTATTTT; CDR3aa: CASSILAGASTDTQYF
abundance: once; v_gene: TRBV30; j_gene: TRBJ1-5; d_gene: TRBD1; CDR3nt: TGTGCCTGGAGCCCACCAGGGGGGTTTGTCAATCAGCCCCAGCATTTT; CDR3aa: CAWSPPGGFVNQPQHF
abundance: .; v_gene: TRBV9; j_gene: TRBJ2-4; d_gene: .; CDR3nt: TGTGCCAGCAGCCCAGCGGGAGCCAAAAACATTCAGTACTTC; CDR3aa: CASSPAGAKNIQYF
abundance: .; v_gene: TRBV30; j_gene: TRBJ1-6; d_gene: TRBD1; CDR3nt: TGTGCCTGGAGCGACGCCGGACAGGGCTATTCACCCCTCCACTTT; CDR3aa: CAWSDAGQGYSPLHF
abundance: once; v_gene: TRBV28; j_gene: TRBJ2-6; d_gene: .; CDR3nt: TGTGCCAGCAGTTTGGGGCCTGGGGCCAACGTCCTGACTTTC; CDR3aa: CASSLGPGANVLTF
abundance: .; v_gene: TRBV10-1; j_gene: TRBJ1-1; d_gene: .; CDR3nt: TGCGCCAGCAGTCCCATCCGGGTGGGAACTGAAGCTTTCTTT; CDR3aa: CASSPIRVGTEAFF
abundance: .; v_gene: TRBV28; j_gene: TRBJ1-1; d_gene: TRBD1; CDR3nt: TGTGCCAGCAGCTCCTACAGGGGAGGCACTGAAGCTTTCTTT; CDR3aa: CASSSYRGGTEAFF
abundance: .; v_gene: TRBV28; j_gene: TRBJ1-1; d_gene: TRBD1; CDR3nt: TGTGCCAGCAGTTCAGGACAGGGTGGCACTGAAGCTTTCTTT; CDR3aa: CASSSGQGGTEAFF
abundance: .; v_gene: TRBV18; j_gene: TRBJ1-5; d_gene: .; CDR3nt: TGTGCCAGCTCACTTTCATCGCCACAGGTAGATAGCAATCAGCCCCAGCATTTT; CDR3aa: CASSLSSPQVDSNQPQHF
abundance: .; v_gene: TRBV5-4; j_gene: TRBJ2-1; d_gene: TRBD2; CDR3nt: TGTGCCAGCAGCTTGGCGGACGGGAGGGACCAGTTCTTC; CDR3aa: CASSLADGRDQFF
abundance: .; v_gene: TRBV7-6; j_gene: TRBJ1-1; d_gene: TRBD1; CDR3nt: TGTGCCAGCAGCCTACAACAGGGGGCGGACACTGAAGCTTTCTTT; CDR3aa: CASSLQQGADTEAFF
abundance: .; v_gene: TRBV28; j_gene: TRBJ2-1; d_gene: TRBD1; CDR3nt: TGTGCCAGCAGTTTTGTCCTTGACCGTCAGAGACAGGGGGGGCAGTTCTTC; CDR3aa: CASSFVLDRQRQGGQFF
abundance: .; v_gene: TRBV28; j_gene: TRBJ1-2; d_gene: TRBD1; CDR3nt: TGTGCCAGCAGGCCCTCGACAGGGTTGGATGGCTACACCTTC; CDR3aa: CASRPSTGLDGYTF
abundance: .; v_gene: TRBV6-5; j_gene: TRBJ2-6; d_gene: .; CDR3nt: TGTGCCAGCAGTTACTCGATCTTCTCTGGGGCCAACGTCCTGACTTTC; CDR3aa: CASSYSIFSGANVLTF
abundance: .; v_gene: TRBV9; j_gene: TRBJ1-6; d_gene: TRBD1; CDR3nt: TGTGCCAGCAGCGACGGGACAGGGTGGAATTCACCCCTCCACTTT; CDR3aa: CASSDGTGWNSPLHF
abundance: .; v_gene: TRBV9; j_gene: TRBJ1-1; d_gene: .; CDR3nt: TGTGCCAGCAGCGTAGGTTGGGGGCTGGGCACTGAAGCTTTCTTT; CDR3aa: CASSVGWGLGTEAFF
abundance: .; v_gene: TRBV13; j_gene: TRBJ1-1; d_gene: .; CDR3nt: TGTGCCAGCAGCTTATATCAGGTAGAGGGTGAAGCTTTCTTT; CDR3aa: CASSLYQVEGEAFF
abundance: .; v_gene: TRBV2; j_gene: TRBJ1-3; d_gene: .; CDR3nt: TGTGCCAGCAGCCCCACTGTGACCGGAAACACCATATATTTT; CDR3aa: CASSPTVTGNTIYF
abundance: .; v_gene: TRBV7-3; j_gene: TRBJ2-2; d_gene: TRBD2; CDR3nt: TGTGCCAGCAGCTTATCCAGCGGGAGGAGAAACACCGGGGAGCTGTTTTTT; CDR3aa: CASSLSSGRRNTGELFF
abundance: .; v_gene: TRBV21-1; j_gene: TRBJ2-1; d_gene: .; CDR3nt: TGTGCCAGCAGCCAACGACTCAACGTCGCGGACCCTCTTGGCAATGAGCAGTTCTTC; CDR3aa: CASSQRLNVADPLGNEQFF
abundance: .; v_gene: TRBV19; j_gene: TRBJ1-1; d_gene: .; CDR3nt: TGTGCCAGTACCAAATCGGGGGTACTCACTGAAGCTTTCTTT; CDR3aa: CASTKSGVLTEAFF
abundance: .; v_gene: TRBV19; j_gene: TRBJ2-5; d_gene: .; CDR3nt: TGTGCCAGTAGTATCGCTATCAAAAGGGAAGAGACCCAGTACTTC; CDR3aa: CASSIAIKREETQYF
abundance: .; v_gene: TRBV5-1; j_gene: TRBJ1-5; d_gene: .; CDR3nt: TGCGCCAGCAGTCAGATGACGGGTCAGCCCCAGCATTTT; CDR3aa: CASSQMTGQPQHF
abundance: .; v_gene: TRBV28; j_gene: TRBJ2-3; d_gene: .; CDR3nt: TGTGCCAGCAGTTTCGCGGGATCGGATACGCAGTATTTT; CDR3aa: CASSFAGSDTQYF